This entry describes one T cell receptor (beta chain). Its binding antigen is unknown. Per-base qualities were not stored, and no clone one base away is much larger. This entry comes from a study of T-cell reconstitution after alpha-beta-depleted transplantation in children listed by TCRdb under 2016. For the study in its entirety: Using TCR repertoire profiling, the study quantitatively followed how T-cell immune reconstitution unfolded in children after TCRalphabeta/CD19-depleted allogeneic hematopoietic cell transplantation.

The library was produced with PCR. This sample was sequenced with an Illumina HiSeq 2500. To normalize quantification of the TCRbeta repertoire, the TCR libraries were built with molecular barcoding that relied on unique molecular identifiers. TCRdb ran its own pipeline on the public reads, namely fastp trimming at Q25 and MiXCR clone calling, and kept in-frame beta chains. Identical CDR3 proteins give one entry, which carries the most common genes and DNA. This sample gives 490,000 or so distinct CDR3 sequences in total; 12% of them show up just once. The ten largest clones represent less than 6.5% of the sample. The CDR3 covers 15 residues, taking in both the cysteine and the phenylalanine. Only the CDR3 DNA is retained, 45 bases long and in frame from the first base. CDR1 and CDR2 were assigned from the germline V gene as SGHTA and FQGNSA. V was cut back by 0 bases and J by 2 bases, leaving a gap of 11 bases between them.

The clonotype comes from a human donor who donated a stem cell graft to a child with combined immunodeficiency. The chain couples TRBV7-2 to TRBJ2-7; the D call is tentative, TRBD1 or TRBD2, as each matches 5 bases. The sample was PBMCs from the stem cell graft donor, taken from the stem cell graft. The CDR3 region: CASSLASRGPYEQYF. DNA sequence: TGTGCCAGCAGCTTAGCGTCCCGGGGCCCCTACGAGCAGTACTTC.